These 26 T cell receptor beta chains came from one sample sequenced in a study of T-cell reconstitution after alpha-beta-depleted transplantation in children. Researchers prepared the TCRbeta library using unique molecular identifiers, the study reports. Via MiXCR, TCRdb re-called the PCR reads, giving one row per CDR3 protein. The table has some 500,000 distinct CDR3 sequences, approximately 20% seen once. Sequences were derived from PBMCs from the stem cell graft donor, sampled from the stem cell graft. Every receptor here comes from a human donor who donated a stem cell graft to a child with acute lymphoblastic leukemia.

In this sample, this clonotype turned up a few times. The chain combines TRBV7-9 with TRBJ2-1; 10 positions match TRBD1. Trimming took 5 bases from V and 8 from J; bases not matched to a gene: 6. This CDR3 has 14 residues. Germline loops: CDR1 SEHNR, CDR2 FQNEAQ (reference sequence). CDR3 nucleotides: TGTGCCAGCAGCGCGGGACAGGGGAAAGATGAGCAGTTCTTC. Translating it yields CASSAGQGKDEQFF.

In its sample, this clonotype was seen many times. The chain recombines TRBV7-2 with TRBJ2-3, with 7 bases matching TRBD1. The CDR3 loop spans 16 amino acids. Losses at the gene ends were 5 bases for V and 3 bases for J; bases not matched to a gene: 11. Per germline, CDR1 SGHTA and CDR2 FQGNSA. Here the CDR3 DNA reads TGTGCCAGCAGCGCGAAAGAGGGGGCCGGGACAGATACGCAGTATTTT. This sequence encodes CASSAKEGAGTDTQYF.

This clonotype was counted a few times. The rearrangement uses TRBV12-3 or TRBV12-4 and TRBJ2-1; maybe TRBD2 (6 bases). The length of the CDR3 is 16 residues. V dropped 0 bases and J dropped 4 bases, with 13 bases sitting between them. Here the CDR3 DNA reads TGTGCCAGCAGTTTAGCGGCGGGACTGGGTTACAATGAGCAGTTCTTC. As protein: CASSLAAGLGYNEQFF.

This clonotype has a handful of counts. This chain uses TRBV24-1 with TRBJ2-2; D uncertain. The V and J ends lost 3 bases and 6 bases respectively, with 10 bases between them. The V gene's germline CDR1 is KGHDR and CDR2 SFDVKD. The CDR3 runs 14 residues. The CDR3 region has the DNA TGTGCCACCAGTGATGCGAGAATTTCCGGGGAGCTGTTTTTT. This gives the protein CATSDARISGELFF.

This sequence joins TRBV27 and TRBJ1-1; D gene ambiguous. CDR1 and CDR2 from the germline V gene are MNHEY and SMNVEV (reference sequence). The CDR3 spans 15 residues. Trimming cost V 6 bases and J 0 bases, with 14 bases left between them. The CDR3 spells CASRLVAVMNTEAFF. The CDR3 DNA reads TGTGCCAGCAGACTAGTTGCAGTTATGAACACTGAAGCTTTCTTT.

This clonotype was observed a handful of times. The J gene is TRBJ2-7, the V gene TRBV18; no firm D call. Germline CDR1 and CDR2: KGHSH and LQKENI. CDR3 length equals 11 residues. Between the trimmed V and J ends, which lost 6 bases and 5 bases, there was a span of 8 bases. In DNA form, the CDR3 reads TGTGCCAGCTCCCCGCGAGACGAGCAGTACTTC. Translated: CASSPRDEQYF.

V gene TRBV13 combines with J gene TRBJ1-5; D possibly corresponds to TRBD1 (6 bases). The CDR3 consists of 17 residues. Germline CDR1 is PRHDT and CDR2 is FYEKMQ (reference sequence). Trimming pared 3 bases from V and 0 bases from J, leaving 15 bases between. For the CDR3, the DNA is TGTGCCAGCAGCTTGCAGACAGGTCCTTATAGCAATCAGCCCCAGCATTTT. It codes for CASSLQTGPYSNQPQHF. Based on the CDR3 plus reference TRBV13 and TRBJ1-5, the full variable domain is AAGVIQSPRHLIKEKRETATLKCYPIPRHDTVYWYQQGPGQDPQFLISFYEKMQSDKGSIPDRFSAQQFSDYHSELNMSSLELGDSALYFCASSLQTGPYSNQPQHFGDGTRLSIL.

The chain carries TRBV5-1 and TRBJ1-1; D perhaps matches TRBD1 (5 bases). Trimming cost V 4 bases and J 7 bases, with 17 bases left between them. The CDR3 length is 14 residues. CDR1 is SGHRS and CDR2 is YFSETQ in the germline V gene. Written as DNA, the CDR3 is TGCGCCAGCAGCGAAACTGTGGGGGGGAGTGAAGCTTTCTTT. Encoded protein: CASSETVGGSEAFF.

CDR3 in DNA: TGCGCCAGCAGCTCCCTCCGGACTAGCGGGAGGGAAACCGGGGAGCTGTTTTTT. Protein product: CASSSLRTSGRETGELFF. This chain links TRBV5-1 with TRBJ2-2; 15 positions agree with TRBD2. The junction had 8 bases not matched to a gene; V was cut back by 3 bases and J by 5 bases. In germline, CDR1 is SGHRS, CDR2 YFSETQ. The CDR3 contains 18 residues.

In this sample, this clonotype turned up a few times. This chain uses TRBV5-1 with TRBJ2-7, with TRBD2 matching over 16 bases. This CDR3 region has 17 residues. V shed 4 bases and J 0 bases; nucleotides not matched to a gene: 4. Germline CDR1 is SGHRS and CDR2 is YFSETQ. CDR3 residues: CASSLGLAGGSSYEQYF. The CDR3 nucleotides are TGCGCCAGCAGCCTGGGACTAGCGGGAGGGAGCTCCTACGAGCAGTACTTC.

The CDR3 sequence: CASSLVPGLDEQFF. Written as DNA, the CDR3 is TGTGCCAGCAGCTTGGTGCCGGGACTAGATGAGCAGTTCTTC. The chain joins TRBV5-6 to TRBJ2-1, with 8 bases that match TRBD2. Germline V lookup: CDR1 SGHDT, CDR2 YYEEEE. The CDR3 sequence is 14 residues long. The V segment lost 0 bases and the J segment 8 bases; nucleotides outside the gene matches: 4.

This clonotype has a handful of counts. The V gene is TRBV5-1, the J gene TRBJ1-1, with TRBD1 identical over 7 bases. The CDR3 is 15 residues long. With 0 bases clipped from V and 3 bases from J, the junction kept 5 bases outside the gene matches. The germline V gene encodes CDR1 SGHRS and CDR2 YFSETQ. The chain's CDR3 is CASSLAGTGDTEAFF. In nucleotides, the CDR3 is TGCGCCAGCAGCTTGGCCGGTACAGGGGACACTGAAGCTTTCTTT.

The rearrangement uses TRBV30 and TRBJ1-2; a possible D gene is TRBD1 (5 bases). The CDR3 loop spans 13 amino acids. Trimming removed 2 bases at V and 6 bases at J, with 13 bases between. Germline CDR1 reads GTSNPN; CDR2 reads SVGIG (reference sequence). The CDR3 nucleotides read TGTGCCTGGAGTTTACAGGATGCAGATGGCTACACCTTC. It specifies CAWSLQDADGYTF.

This clonotype was seen at least ten times. The chain joins TRBV12-3 or TRBV12-4 to TRBJ1-1; no firm D call. The length of the CDR3 is 16 residues. The ends were cut back, 6 bases at V and 4 bases at J, with 21 bases in the middle. CDR3 amino acids: CASSSVPARMSTEAFF. Here the CDR3 DNA reads TGTGCCAGCAGCTCGGTCCCGGCCCGGATGAGCACTGAAGCTTTCTTT.

The chain employs TRBV3-1 and TRBJ2-1, with a weak D call TRBD2 (6 bases). The CDR3 has 16 amino acids. Trimming cost V 1 base and J 6 bases, with 16 bases left between them. Germline V gene sequence: CDR1 LGHDT, CDR2 YNNKEL (reference sequence). This chain's CDR3 is CASSQVSSVYFNEQFF. Written as DNA, the CDR3 is TGTGCCAGCAGCCAAGTCTCTAGCGTTTATTTCAATGAGCAGTTCTTC.

This clonotype showed up just a few times. The chain combines TRBV6-5 with TRBJ1-2; the D is unclear. The germline gives CDR1 MNHEY, CDR2 SVGAGI. The V end lost 2 bases, the J end lost 0 bases, and 13 bases lay between the germline ends. The CDR3 is 16 residues long. The CDR3 nucleotides read TGTGCCAGCAGTTACCCGGACGGACTAGCTAACTATGGCTACACCTTC. The encoded protein is CASSYPDGLANYGYTF.

The chain recombines TRBV29-1 with TRBJ2-7; D gene uncertain. V was pared by 2 bases and J by 0 bases, with 14 bases between. Germline V gene lookup returns CDR1 SQVTM and CDR2 ANQGSEA. CDR3 length: 15 amino acids. Here the CDR3 reads CSVESPTYSSYEQYF. For the CDR3, the DNA is TGCAGCGTTGAATCCCCGACATACTCCTCCTACGAGCAGTACTTC.

V usage is TRBV7-8 and J usage is TRBJ2-5; tentative D call: TRBD1 (7 bases). V lost 2 bases to trimming and J lost 0 bases, with 22 bases between them. The length of the CDR3 is 19 residues. Germline V CDR1 and CDR2: SGHVS, FQNEAQ. The CDR3 spells CASSLRGRGASYYQETQYF. The CDR3 nucleotides read TGTGCCAGCAGCTTAAGGGGCAGGGGGGCTAGCTATTACCAAGAGACCCAGTACTTC.

The rearrangement links TRBV5-1 to TRBJ1-2; 8 bases match TRBD1. Germline V gene sequence: CDR1 SGHRS, CDR2 YFSETQ. CDR3 size: 13 residues. V lost 4 bases and J lost 7; bases outside the gene matches: 6. The CDR3 loop is CASSVGTGLGYTF. The CDR3 DNA sequence: TGCGCCAGCAGCGTCGGGACAGGCCTTGGCTACACCTTC.

The sample holds a few counts of this clonotype. The junction differs from germline at one of its ends, possibly a read error. V usage is TRBV20-1 and J usage is TRBJ1-4; D remains unclear. Per germline, CDR1 DFQATT and CDR2 SNEGSKA (reference sequence). The CDR3 sequence is 13 residues long. The CDR3 nucleotides read TGCAGTGCTAGGGATCCCTCTAATGAGAAACTGTTTTTT. This sequence encodes CSARDPSNEKLFF.

The chain carries TRBV10-3 and TRBJ2-6, with 8 nucleotides matching TRBD1. The ends lost 3 bases at V and 0 bases at J; junction bases unmatched: 1. Germline loops: CDR1 ENHRY, CDR2 SYGVKD. The CDR3 has 16 amino acids. This CDR3 is CAISDRGLSGANVLTF. DNA of the CDR3: TGTGCCATCAGTGACAGGGGGCTCTCTGGGGCCAACGTCCTGACTTTC.

This clonotype was picked up a small number of times. The genes are TRBV5-1 and TRBJ2-6, with 8 nucleotides matching TRBD1. CDR1 is SGHRS, CDR2 YFSETQ, per germline. The length of the CDR3 is 14 residues. Trimming took 0 bases from V and 10 from J; bases not matched to a gene: 3. CDR3 amino acids: CASSLVWDRNVLTF. The CDR3 region has the DNA TGCGCCAGCAGCTTGGTGTGGGACAGGAACGTCCTGACTTTC.

This clonotype was counted a few times. J is TRBJ2-1 and V is TRBV7-9; 10 nucleotides line up with TRBD1. The CDR3 contains 15 residues. V dropped 5 bases and J dropped 6; count of bases not matched to a gene: 7. CDR1 and CDR2 from the germline V gene are SEHNR and FQNEAQ (reference sequence). The CDR3 loop reads CASSIRDRGFNEQFF. The CDR3 nucleotides are TGTGCCAGCAGCATCCGGGACAGGGGATTCAATGAGCAGTTCTTC.

This clonotype was seen many times. This chain uses TRBV12-3 or TRBV12-4 with TRBJ2-2, with D maybe TRBD1 (5 bases). The CDR3 sequence is 14 residues long. Between the trimmed V and J ends, which lost 6 bases and 6 bases, there was a span of 14 bases. The CDR3 loop reads CASSPSRDPGELFF. The CDR3 DNA is TGTGCCAGCAGCCCCTCCAGGGATCCCGGGGAGCTGTTTTTT.

This chain links TRBV6-2 or TRBV6-3 with TRBJ2-1; either TRBD1 or TRBD2 may supply D (5 bases each). V shed 6 bases and J shed 2 bases, with 14 bases lying between them. Germline assignment: CDR1 MNHEY and CDR2 SVGEGT. CDR3 length equals 15 residues. CDR3 protein: CASRPGTSPYNEQFF. The CDR3 coding sequence is TGTGCCAGCAGACCCGGGACCAGCCCCTACAATGAGCAGTTCTTC.

This chain links TRBV9 with TRBJ2-1, with 7 bases identical to TRBD2. With 0 bases clipped from V and 11 bases from J, the junction kept 8 bases outside the gene matches. Germline V lookup: CDR1 SGDLS, CDR2 YYNGEE. This CDR3 is 14 amino acids long. CDR3 bases: TGTGCCAGCAGCGTAGGAGGGAGGGGCCCCAAGCAGTTCTTC. Amino acid sequence: CASSVGGRGPKQFF.